This T cell receptor beta chain was recorded in a study of beta chain features in type 1 diabetes. Study context: Patients looked much like healthy donors when it came to age, gender and cell yields. The study's findings and limits: Within each of all four CD4+ subsets, Type 1 diabetes patients had TCRB CDR3s that were moderately but significantly shorter. Among patients, naive, central memory and Treg TCRB repertoires appeared more similar than among healthy donors.

Germline assignment: CDR1 KGHSH and CDR2 LQKENI. This CDR3 comprises 15 residues. V was clipped by 4 bases and J by 2 bases; unmatched bases: 6. One heparinised blood draw averaging roughly 120 mL was given by each donor. This clone showed up just once. Its antigen is as yet unknown. The sequenced template was cDNA made from the entire isolated RNA. Mean read depth for naive, central memory and regulatory T cell samples was approximately 3.57 million reads. Produced via immunoSEQ multiplex PCR; TCRdb's table is partial and in-frame only. Among around 280,000 clones listed, 15% were seen once. This chain joins TRBV18 and TRBJ2-5; 8 positions match TRBD1. This TCR came from a man younger than 30 with type 1 diabetes. The sample consisted of naive CD4+ T cells from blood. The CDR3: CASSRVTGGQETQYF. For the CDR3, the DNA is TGTGCCAGCTCACGAGTCACAGGGGGACAAGAGACCCAGTACTTC.